The sequence of this TCR beta chain was determined in a study of shared clonotypes between healthy human individuals. Study-level findings and limits: Generation probabilities of non-shared clonotypes were lower (relative to those shared by all four donors). Memory subsets generally showed smaller estimated richness than naive subsets did.

The authors distributed each subset's genomic DNA evenly over several immunoSEQ plates. TCRdb keeps only in-frame clones here, not all; method: immunoSEQ multiplex PCR. The sample lists fewer than 3 million clones; 85% to 95% were seen once. The CDR3 is 15 amino acids. Trimming cost V 2 bases and J 4 bases, with 13 bases left between them. The germline V gene encodes CDR1 SGDLS and CDR2 YYNGEE. This clone has a single count. Its cognate antigen is unknown. This TCR was recovered from a man between 18 and 29 years old in good health. Some clones in this sample may be carry-over from other donors' samples. The chain is built from TRBV9 and TRBJ1-3, with D uncertain. Sample: naive CD4+ T cells from PBMCs. Subset in this sample: CD45RA+ positively selected. DNA for the CDR3: TGTGCCAGCAGCGTGACCTTCGGAGGGGGAAACACCATATATTTT. Translating it yields CASSVTFGGGNTIYF.